This TCR beta chain was captured in a study of cytomegalovirus exposure and HLA in healthy donors. Per the germline V gene, CDR1 is SNHLY and CDR2 is FYNNEI. There are 16 residues in the CDR3. J was trimmed by 5 bases and V by 7 bases; bases with no gene match: 13. The method was immunoSEQ multiplex PCR; TCRdb's version includes in-frame clones alone and lacks a portion of them. This table has 140,000 or so clones, about 89% appearing once. The rearrangement joins TRBV2 to TRBJ2-5; TRBD1 matches at 10 bases. The sample comprised PBMCs. This TCR was sampled from a man aged 18-30 years in good health and CMV-seronegative. As DNA, the CDR3 is TGTGCCAGCACCTTCGGACCGGGACAGGGGATGGAGACCCAGTACTTC. Translation: CASTFGPGQGMETQYF.